This entry lists 20 T cell receptor beta chains sequenced from one sample in a study of response to subunit inactivated influenza vaccine (dated by TCRdb to 2016 to 2019). Receptors were amplified or captured by RT-PCR. Sequenced using an Illumina HiSeq 2500. TCRdb passed the public sequencing reads through fastp at Q25 and MiXCR, retaining productive beta sequences. Identical CDR3 protein sequences are pooled into one entry, listed with their most common genes and DNA. For this sample the table gives some 800,000 distinct CDR3 sequences, of which around 20% were detected only once. The biggest ten clones account for about a tenth of the sample. The starting material was PBMCs from blood, obtained around 5 days after vaccination. These TCRs come from a man in his fifties who received an inactivated influenza vaccine. Donor details come from another sample of the same person, matched by shared clones.

The chain is built from TRBV29-1 and TRBJ2-1, with 7 bases aligning to TRBD2. This CDR3 is built from 12 residues. With 7 bases clipped from V and 2 bases from J, the junction kept 2 bases outside the gene matches. Germline CDR1 and CDR2: SQVTM and ANQGSEA. CDR3 nucleotide sequence: TGCAGCGAGAGCGGGGCCTACAATGAGCAGTTCTTC. Translated: CSESGAYNEQFF.

V usage is TRBV7-3 and J usage is TRBJ2-1; D unresolved. CDR1 and CDR2 from the germline V gene are SGHTA and FQGTGA. CDR3 length: 11 residues. Trimming took 2 bases from V and 13 from J, leaving 9 bases between them. The CDR3 nucleotides are TGTGCCAGCAGCTTAGGGCAGCTACAGTTCTTC. This gives the protein CASSLGQLQFF.

The rearrangement uses TRBV20-1 and TRBJ2-3; no clear D gene. V was cut by 4 bases and J by 0 bases, with 14 bases left in between. The CDR3 extends over 15 amino acids. Germline V gene sequence: CDR1 DFQATT, CDR2 SNEGSKA (reference sequence). The CDR3 DNA reads as TGCAGTGCTATCCCAGACTTTACTAGCACAGATACGCAGTATTTT. Its translation is CSAIPDFTSTDTQYF.

The chain recombines TRBV27 with TRBJ2-1, with D unclear. V lost 5 bases and J 9 bases, leaving 17 bases between the germline ends. The CDR3 extends over 14 amino acids. Germline V gene lookup returns CDR1 MNHEY and CDR2 SMNVEV (reference sequence). CDR3 coding DNA: TGTGCCAGCAGTGAATATTACGGTGATGGTGAGCAGTTCTTC. Its protein product is CASSEYYGDGEQFF.

The chain combines TRBV28 with TRBJ1-3; D is unclear. The CDR3 is made up of 15 amino acids. The V gene's germline CDR1 is MDHEN and CDR2 SYDVKM. Trimming left V 4 bases short and J 8 bases short, with 18 bases between. CDR3 sequence: CASSSLGGDGDTIYF. CDR3 nucleotide sequence: TGTGCCAGCAGTTCGCTGGGAGGTGACGGGGACACCATATATTTT. Together with reference TRBV28 and TRBJ1-3, the CDR3 gives the full variable domain: DVKVTQSSRYLVKRTGEKVFLECVQDMDHENMFWYRQDPGLGLRLIYFSYDVKMKEKGDIPEGYSVSREKKERFSLILESASTNQTSMYLCASSSLGGDGDTIYFGEGSWLTVV.

This clonotype was picked up a small number of times. The chain links TRBV2 to TRBJ2-5; no reliable D call. Trimming shortened V by 4 bases and J by 0 bases, and 9 bases separated the two germline ends. Germline V CDR1 and CDR2: SNHLY, FYNNEI. This CDR3 has 14 residues. As DNA, the CDR3 is TGTGCCAGCAGTGGCATGATGGACCAAGAGACCCAGTACTTC. Protein sequence: CASSGMMDQETQYF.

This chain links TRBV20-1 with TRBJ1-4; D not resolved. V was pared by 0 bases and J by 7 bases, with 15 bases between. Germline V gene sequence: CDR1 DFQATT, CDR2 SNEGSKA (reference sequence). The CDR3 spans 15 residues. As DNA, the CDR3 is TGCAGTGCTAGAGACCCCGGGATCGCAGGTGAAAAACTGTTTTTT. Amino acid sequence: CSARDPGIAGEKLFF.

The chain links TRBV7-2 to TRBJ1-2; possibly TRBD1 for D (5 bases). The CDR3 totals 15 residues. From germline, CDR1 is SGHTA and CDR2 FQGNSA. V was cut by 5 bases and J by 4 bases, with 17 bases left in between. The CDR3 DNA reads as TGTGCCAGCAGCCCTGGGGGGGGGTCGGGCTATGGCTACACCTTC. This gives the protein CASSPGGGSGYGYTF.

For the CDR3, the DNA is TGTGCCAGCAGCTTAGCGGAACTAGCGGGGGAGACCCAGTACTTC. This translates into CASSLAELAGETQYF. This chain joins TRBV7-9 and TRBJ2-5; 10 bases are shared with TRBD2. The length of the CDR3 is 15 residues. Germline values: CDR1 SEHNR, CDR2 FQNEAQ (reference sequence). With V trimmed by 0 bases and J by 5 bases, 3 bases remained unmatched.

This chain links TRBV25-1 with TRBJ2-7; no definite D call. Trimming cost V 6 bases and J 3 bases, with 6 bases left between them. This CDR3 comprises 11 residues. CDR1 MGHDK and CDR2 SYGVNS come from the germline V gene. The CDR3 DNA reads TGTGCCAGCAGAATTTACTACGAGCAGTACTTC. It codes for CASRIYYEQYF.

The table lists this clonotype with many counts. The rearrangement joins TRBV7-2 to TRBJ2-4; D is ambiguous. The ends were cut back, 3 bases at V and 0 bases at J, with 3 bases in the middle. The V gene's germline CDR1 is SGHTA and CDR2 FQGNSA. The CDR3 runs 13 residues. As DNA, the CDR3 is TGTGCCAGCAGCTTCCTAGCCAAAAACATTCAGTACTTC. Translated: CASSFLAKNIQYF. The full variable domain, in which reference TRBV7-2 and TRBJ2-4 provide the parts outside the CDR3, is GAGVSQSPSNKVTEKGKDVELRCDPISGHTALYWYRQSLGQGLEFLIYFQGNSAPDKSGLPSDRFSAERTGGSVSTLTIQRTQQEDSAVYLCASSFLAKNIQYFGAGTRLSVL.

This clonotype was counted a few times. This sequence joins TRBV4-2 and TRBJ2-1; 10 bases map to TRBD2. Germline V gives CDR1 LGHNA, CDR2 YNFKEQ. CDR3 length equals 15 residues. V lost 1 base, J lost 8 bases, and 5 bases stayed unmatched. This CDR3 is CASSQVTSGDYEQFF. CDR3 DNA sequence: TGTGCCAGCAGCCAAGTCACTAGCGGGGATTATGAGCAGTTCTTC.

Ten or more counts support this clonotype. The chain uses TRBV4-3 and TRBJ2-7, with 11 positions matching TRBD2. Germline V gene sequence: CDR1 LGHNA, CDR2 YSLEER. Germline trimming cut 0 bases from V and 0 bases from J; bases unmatched to any gene: 4. The CDR3 consists of 17 residues. The CDR3 loop is CASSQDVAGGISYEQYF. Here the CDR3 DNA reads TGCGCCAGCAGCCAAGATGTAGCGGGAGGGATCTCCTACGAGCAGTACTTC.

This clonotype was seen a handful of times. The chain carries TRBV29-1 and TRBJ2-2; D remains ambiguous. CDR1 SQVTM and CDR2 ANQGSEA come from the germline V gene. The CDR3 runs 13 residues. V was cut by 2 bases and J by 0 bases, with 4 bases left in between. The CDR3 DNA is TGCAGCGTTGAAATGACGAACACCGGGGAGCTGTTTTTT. Encoded protein: CSVEMTNTGELFF.

This clonotype has just a few counts. This chain joins TRBV12-3 or TRBV12-4 and TRBJ2-7, with D possibly TRBD2 on 7 matching bases. V lost 0 bases and J lost 4, with 16 bases in between. The CDR3 spans 16 residues. The CDR3 is CASSLALFGGLYEQYF. The CDR3 nucleotides read TGTGCCAGCAGTTTAGCGCTATTCGGGGGGCTGTACGAGCAGTACTTC.

This clonotype has a handful of counts. This rearrangement joins TRBV7-2 to TRBJ2-5; perhaps TRBD1 as D (6 bases). This CDR3 contains 15 residues. V gave up 2 bases and J gave up 0 bases, with 10 bases separating them. Per germline, CDR1 SGHTA and CDR2 FQGNSA. CDR3 loop: CASSLLGTHQETQYF. CDR3 DNA sequence: TGTGCCAGCAGCTTACTCGGGACACACCAAGAGACCCAGTACTTC. Complete variable domain (other parts from reference TRBV7-2 and TRBJ2-5): GAGVSQSPSNKVTEKGKDVELRCDPISGHTALYWYRQSLGQGLEFLIYFQGNSAPDKSGLPSDRFSAERTGGSVSTLTIQRTQQEDSAVYLCASSLLGTHQETQYFGPGTRLLVL.

This clonotype was found many times. V usage is TRBV27 and J usage is TRBJ1-6; D gene unclear. CDR1 is MNHEY and CDR2 is SMNVEV in the germline V gene (reference sequence). This CDR3 contains 15 residues. Trimming shortened V by 0 bases and J by 7 bases, and 10 bases separated the two germline ends. This CDR3 reads CASSLSAVQNSPLHF. For the CDR3, the DNA is TGTGCCAGCAGTTTATCGGCAGTGCAGAATTCACCCCTCCACTTT.

The chain joins TRBV10-3 to TRBJ2-5; a possible D gene is TRBD2 (7 bases). This CDR3 contains 15 residues. The V gene's germline CDR1 is ENHRY and CDR2 SYGVKD. Deletions cut 3 bases from V and 3 bases from J, with 14 bases between. The CDR3 loop is CAISERQGTKETQYF. The CDR3 DNA reads TGTGCCATCAGTGAACGGCAGGGGACTAAAGAGACCCAGTACTTC.

This clonotype turned up a few times. The chain has TRBV10-3 and TRBJ1-2, with 8 positions matching TRBD1. CDR3 length equals 14 residues. From germline, CDR1 is ENHRY and CDR2 SYGVKD. The ends lost 2 bases at V and 3 bases at J; junction bases unmatched: 2. The CDR3 sequence: CAISEGQGDYGYTF. DNA of the CDR3: TGTGCCATCAGTGAGGGACAGGGTGACTATGGCTACACCTTC.

This clonotype was detected only a few times. The genes are TRBV7-9 and TRBJ2-1; tentatively, D is TRBD1 (5 bases). The CDR3 consists of 15 residues. Germline V gene lookup returns CDR1 SEHNR and CDR2 FQNEAQ (reference sequence). Between the trimmed V and J ends, which lost 5 bases and 2 bases, there was a span of 13 bases. The CDR3 here is CASSLEQGPYNEQFF. The CDR3 nucleotides are TGTGCCAGCAGCCTAGAGCAGGGCCCCTACAATGAGCAGTTCTTC.